Sequencing of this T cell receptor beta chain was carried out in a study of T cells in Graves' hyperthyroidism and ophthalmopathy. Only a few counts were recorded for this clonotype. The antigen is unknown. Orbital computed tomography and thyroid ultrasound, together with serum TRAb and thyroxine and clinical symptoms, were used for diagnoses. Amplification targeted TCR beta CDR3 regions from RNA transcripts. Initially, a first-round RT-PCR of the TCR CDR3 employed the HTBI primer set. TCRdb fed the multiplex PCR reads into MiXCR, producing one record per CDR3 protein. Among hundreds of thousands of distinct CDR3 sequences listed, about 15% were seen once. Points from the study as a whole: The majority of expanded thyroid clonotypes above 0.001 also appeared in blood.

CDR1 SGHTS and CDR2 YDEGEE come from the germline V gene. Trimming cost V 0 bases and J 9 bases; bases outside gene matches: 2. The CDR3 consists of 13 residues. The sample taken for sequencing was blood. This sequence joins TRBV5-8 and TRBJ2-1, with TRBD2 matching 8 bases. This clonotype was obtained from a woman under 30 with Graves' hyperthyroidism. In DNA form, the CDR3 reads TGTGCCAGCAGCTTGGATAGCGGGACTGAGCAGTTCTTC. It encodes CASSLDSGTEQFF.